This T cell receptor (beta chain) is drawn from a study of T cell responses to AZD1222 COVID-19 vaccine. The overall study: Pooling was applied to second doses at about 4 or about 12 weeks. Study outcomes and limitations: Unmutated variant regions are reportedly targeted by nearly half of spike-specific TCRs. Once two AZD1222 doses were given, Spike-specific TCR breadth and depth went up. Clonal diversity was possibly underestimated; the donors were predominantly white British and more often female.

Trimming pared 1 base from V and 2 bases from J, leaving 9 bases between. Germline V CDR1 and CDR2: GTSNPN, SVGIG (reference sequence). The CDR3 is 15 amino acids. In the case of this clone: The target antigen is unknown.

Clones were read by immunoSEQ multiplex PCR, and TCRdb kept only the in-frame ones, dropping some. The sample consists of more than 100,000 clones, around 85% of them appearing once. This receptor was obtained from an adult in good health. Here the sequenced sample was peripheral blood, taken on day 0 of AZD1222 vaccination. The chain has TRBV30 and TRBJ1-6; D gene unclear. This chain's CDR3 is CAWSERPTYNSPLHF. DNA for the CDR3: TGTGCCTGGAGTGAACGTCCGACCTATAATTCACCCCTCCACTTT.